This is a list of T cell receptor beta chains from one sample in a study of cytomegalovirus exposure and HLA in healthy donors. Here immunoSEQ multiplex PCR was the method, and the copy in TCRdb shows in-frame clones only, minus some. The sample yields about 140,000 clones, 70% to 90% seen once. Sequenced material: PBMCs. The receptors were sampled from a woman between 40 and 55 years old in good health and CMV-seronegative. Both conserved end residues are trimmed from each CDR3. The size field is filled for only some rows; it gives once, few, many or a size class.

j_call: TRBJ1-1; clone_size: NA; v_call: TRBV6-5; cdr3_aa: ASRKRGNTEAF
j_call: TRBJ2-3; clone_size: NA; v_call: TRBV28; cdr3_aa: ASSSPPGGSGSRTDTQY
j_call: TRBJ2-1; clone_size: NA; v_call: TRBV28; cdr3_aa: ASTEAGTGDYNEQF
j_call: TRBJ1-1; clone_size: NA; v_call: TRBV18; cdr3_aa: ASSPGVTEAF
j_call: TRBJ1-2; clone_size: NA; v_call: TRBV18; cdr3_aa: ASSPPGQGHGYT
j_call: TRBJ1-3; clone_size: NA; v_call: TRBV6-1; cdr3_aa: ASSSGRQSGNTIY
j_call: TRBJ1-2; clone_size: NA; v_call: TRBV7-2; cdr3_aa: ASSSSRYGYT
j_call: TRBJ2-7; clone_size: NA; v_call: TRBV6-1; cdr3_aa: ASSQQRHSGEQY
j_call: TRBJ2-3; clone_size: NA; v_call: TRBV30; cdr3_aa: AWSRTRPGQDTQY
j_call: TRBJ2-7; clone_size: few; v_call: TRBV5-4; cdr3_aa: ASSPPGLAGAYEQY
j_call: TRBJ2-7; clone_size: NA; v_call: TRBV6-1; cdr3_aa: ASKVPGLYEQY
j_call: TRBJ2-7; clone_size: once; v_call: TRBV7-2; cdr3_aa: ASSPQAGVSYEQY
j_call: TRBJ1-5; clone_size: NA; v_call: TRBV7-2; cdr3_aa: ASSSQDRLDQPQH
j_call: TRBJ2-5; clone_size: NA; v_call: TRBV7-9; cdr3_aa: ASGAQGGTQY
j_call: TRBJ2-1; clone_size: NA; v_call: TRBV6-6; cdr3_aa: ASSYAGGQF
j_call: TRBJ1-1; clone_size: NA; v_call: TRBV7-8; cdr3_aa: ASRPPGQVPDTEAF
j_call: TRBJ1-5; clone_size: NA; v_call: TRBV2; cdr3_aa: ASSQWAGEPNQPQH
j_call: TRBJ1-1; clone_size: NA; v_call: TRBV11-2; cdr3_aa: ASSPTPGTGGSAF
j_call: TRBJ2-1; clone_size: NA; v_call: TRBV2; cdr3_aa: ASSEVVQREPGNEQF
j_call: TRBJ2-7; clone_size: NA; v_call: TRBV5-1; cdr3_aa: ASSLAGTGGHEQY
j_call: TRBJ2-1; clone_size: NA; v_call: TRBV7-9; cdr3_aa: ASSLSGGNEQF
j_call: TRBJ2-7; clone_size: NA; v_call: TRBV30; cdr3_aa: AWTGGGYEQY
j_call: TRBJ2-1; clone_size: once; v_call: TRBV6-6; cdr3_aa: ASRREDKEQF
j_call: TRBJ2-1; clone_size: NA; v_call: TRBV18; cdr3_aa: ASSPDSYDEQF
j_call: TRBJ2-2; clone_size: NA; v_call: TRBV5-4; cdr3_aa: ASSFNALTGELF
j_call: TRBJ2-7; clone_size: NA; v_call: TRBV27; cdr3_aa: ASSLVQGADEQY
j_call: TRBJ2-1; clone_size: NA; v_call: TRBV4-3; cdr3_aa: ASSQPLAGEQF
j_call: TRBJ1-1; clone_size: few; v_call: TRBV4-3; cdr3_aa: ASSHMTGDYTEAF